This entry features one TCR beta chain sequence. Its antigen remains unidentified. It has no much larger one-base neighbor in the sample; base qualities were not kept. The sample belongs to a study of blood T cell repertoires in COVID-19 (dated by TCRdb to between 2020 and 2021). Regarding the research as a whole: The collaborator samples originated in the United States, Italy and Spain and spanned the acute and convalescent phases of COVID-19. Samples were obtained from the ongoing ImmuneRACE study (first 160 participants) and from some 1,300 subjects provided by 6 global collaborators. The prospective study material was composed of cDNA or gDNA derived from T cells, B-cell-depleted T cells, or PBMCs. HLA class I and class II types, where available, came from metadata supplied by the sample provider rather than from assay-based typing. Subjects who had been exposed to COVID-19, were actively infected with it, or had recovered from it provided the deeply sampled blood TCRbeta repertoires that made up the dataset. Sample metadata almost always included a de-identified subject ID, COVID-19 status, age in years and sex. The repertoires were released in a freely available public database meant as a resource for research on the immune response to SARS-CoV-2. Study-wide findings and limitations: The amount of clinical and demographic metadata varied by source and participant and was provided uncurated.

TCRbeta CDR3 regions were amplified from genomic DNA by means of the immunoSEQ Assay, a bias-controlled multiplex PCR. In the authors' own workflow: Nucleated cell counts per sample were estimated from amplification of reference gene primers within the assay. To quantify the absolute abundance of each unique TCRbeta CDR3 rearrangement, sequence reads were collapsed and filtered. For each sample, productive Simpson clonality was calculated as the square root of Simpson's diversity index over productive rearrangements. TCRdb carries this immuneACCESS record with in-frame sequences only. Its versions omit some clonotypes, under half of them owing to an unresolved V gene in the studies checked, with the rest unexplained. V and J calls and clone size are copied from that table; D and trimming were computed from the DNA. This sample is represented by about 210,000 clones; about 87% of them were singletons. Clones ranked in the top ten supply under 2.5% of the sample.

Trimming costs V 4 bases and J 6 bases, and their ends lie 12 bases apart. The CDR3 has 13 amino acids, counting the end cysteine and phenylalanine. The retained sequence is limited to the CDR3, 39 bases, with the frame set at the first base. The germline V gene specifies SGHNT as CDR1 and YENEEA as CDR2. Participants in the prospective study were enrolled through a virtual design, were aged roughly 18 to 100 years, and lived in about two dozen United States geographic areas. Cohort assignment in the prospective study relied on participant-reported clinical history from a screening survey and a study questionnaire. Each participant in the prospective study had whole blood, serum and a nasopharyngeal or oropharyngeal swab collected by mobile phlebotomists. Additional blood draws and questionnaires over an approximately two-month period could optionally be provided by prospective study participants. Blood samples from the prospective study were shipped frozen or at room temperature prior to DNA extraction.

The origin of this receptor is a woman in her thirties or forties with acute COVID-19. Source material: PBMCs or T cells enriched from blood (not recorded which). Rearrangement joined TRBV11-3 to TRBJ1-2; matching of 5 bases hints at TRBD1 as the D gene. CDR3 region: CASSSQPGNGYTF. The sequence in DNA is TGTGCCAGCAGCTCCCAACCAGGGAATGGCTACACCTTC.